This is a list of T cell receptor beta chains from one sample in a study of blood T cell repertoires in COVID-19. The data were produced by immunoSEQ multiplex PCR, yet TCRdb's version contains in-frame clones alone and is incomplete. In the table there are around 100,000 clones, 87% of which are singletons. The sample was peripheral blood. Receptors were obtained from a man between 25 and 39 years old in a cohort sampled during active COVID-19. Each CDR3 is given with its conserved first and last residue. Expanded clones get a size class; other rows say once, few or many, or leave the size out.

CDR3	size	V	J
CASSADGDTDTQYF	NA	TRBV5-1	TRBJ2-3
CASSEQGAGNTIYF	NA	TRBV10-2	TRBJ1-3
CASSLAGTVSYNEQFF	NA	TRBV7-2	TRBJ2-1
CASSLIGENTEAFF	NA	TRBV5-4	TRBJ1-1
CASSVSRTSQPQHF	few	TRBV7-2	TRBJ1-5
CASSVVGQASTDTQYF	NA	TRBV9	TRBJ2-3
CASSGQLFYEQYF	once	TRBV19	TRBJ2-7
CASSLATGEWSPLHF	NA	TRBV11-3	TRBJ1-6
CASSHSMAGAYNEQFF	once	TRBV4-2	TRBJ2-1
CASSLKGATNEKLFF	NA	TRBV13	TRBJ1-4
CAWSEMEGWGQPQHF	few	TRBV30	TRBJ1-5
CASSRYRLAGGITDTQYF	NA	TRBV4-2	TRBJ2-3
CASSVAGGLVSDTQYF	NA	TRBV19	TRBJ2-3
CASSQVGYGGYEQYF	NA	TRBV14	TRBJ2-7
CASRYMGQGTYEQYF	NA	TRBV27	TRBJ2-7
CASSSGQGSSYEQYF	NA	TRBV2	TRBJ2-7
CASSLWFSGQGAGGYTF	NA	TRBV28	TRBJ1-2
CATRRGLTTYEQYF	NA	TRBV6-5	TRBJ2-7
CSVGGGWETYEQYF	NA	TRBV29-1	TRBJ2-7
CAWSKGVSYTF	NA	TRBV30	TRBJ1-2
CASRKTWVEDEQFF	NA	TRBV2	TRBJ2-1
CASSFGTYYSNQPQHF	NA	TRBV7-9	TRBJ1-5
CASSYDEDTEAFF	NA	TRBV6-5	TRBJ1-1
CAIRDRGSEQFF	NA	TRBV10-3	TRBJ2-1
CASSRLGITNEKLFF	NA	TRBV6-5	TRBJ1-4
CATSRDMRREGNTIYF	NA	TRBV15	TRBJ1-3
CASSQDGSGSGNQPQHF	NA	TRBV3-1/TRBV3-2	TRBJ1-5
CASTGTAGEETQYF	NA	TRBV2	TRBJ2-5
CSVGRQGGEQYF	NA	TRBV29-1	TRBJ2-7
CAIRAPLTSYNEQFF	NA	TRBV10-3	TRBJ2-1
CTSSQVPRQETQYF	NA	TRBV1	TRBJ2-5
CASSPRQKGADTQYF	NA	TRBV6-2/TRBV6-3	TRBJ2-3
CASSADRYNEKLFF	NA	TRBV9	TRBJ1-4
CASSEQGAGLTGELFF	NA	TRBV2	TRBJ2-2
CASRRTEYEQYF	NA	TRBV2	TRBJ2-7
CANSLRDRGELSGNTIYF	NA	TRBV19	TRBJ1-3
CASSLIGTGAYNEQFF	NA	TRBV7-2	TRBJ2-1
CASSPGSPSGNTIYF	NA	TRBV7-9	TRBJ1-3
CSPGASNQPQHF	NA	TRBV29-1	TRBJ1-5
CASSWTGNTEAFF	NA	TRBV7-9	TRBJ1-1
CASSEAGESSEQYF	few	TRBV6-4	TRBJ2-7
CASSQGRGSETQYF	NA	TRBV19	TRBJ2-5
CAWGGGSGAQHF	NA	TRBV30	TRBJ1-5
CASSLTATNEKLFF	NA	TRBV19	TRBJ1-4
CASSVLQESGYTF	NA	TRBV2	TRBJ1-2
CASSLNPTATYNEQFF	NA	TRBV18	TRBJ2-1
CASSPLTGQGYEQYF	NA	TRBV18	TRBJ2-7
CAWAGTHYEQYF	NA	TRBV30	TRBJ2-7
CASTPGGQADTQYF	NA	TRBV19	TRBJ2-3
CASSHLGGGPSGANVLTF	NA	TRBV4-2	TRBJ2-6
CASSQGSGDTSYEQYF	NA	TRBV4-2	TRBJ2-7
CASSPPVDETGWPPLHF	NA	TRBV18	TRBJ1-6
CASSQGDRSYQPQHF	NA	TRBV4-2	TRBJ1-5
CASSYLITGGRAEAFF	NA	TRBV6-5	TRBJ1-1
CARTQGARGTEAFF	once	TRBV2	TRBJ1-1